The rows below give T cell receptor beta chains drawn from one sample of a study of vaccination effects on CD4 cells after COVID-19. Their target antigens are unknown. Sequencing was performed with immunoSEQ multiplex PCR; in TCRdb, only in-frame clones are kept and a portion is missing. Among tens of thousands of clones listed, approximately 70% were seen once. The sample was CD4+ T cells from PBMCs cultured with SARS-CoV-2 spike peptides, taken before COVID-19 vaccination. These receptors all come from a human donor who received a COVID-19 vaccine. CDR3s include the opening cysteine and the closing phenylalanine or tryptophan. Fields, in order: clone size, D gene, J gene, V gene, CDR3 DNA, CDR3 protein. A D gene is named only where the DNA matches it firmly. Expanded clones are given a class, and other clones once, few, many or no size at all.

>-|TRBD1|TRBJ2-6|TRBV5-1
TGCGCCAGCAGCTTGGGCGGGACAGGTATCTCTGGGGCCAACGTCCTGACTTTC
CASSLGGTGISGANVLTF
>-|-|TRBJ2-1|TRBV3-1/TRBV3-2
TGTGCCAGCAGCCAAGATGGGGGGAGGAGGCACAATGAGCAGTTCTTC
CASSQDGGRRHNEQFF
>-|-|TRBJ2-4|TRBV10-2
TGCGCCAGCAGTGAGAGAAACATTCAGTACTTC
CASSERNIQYF
>-|-|TRBJ2-3|TRBV7-2
TGTGCCAGCAGCTTTACGGTAGCTAGCTTAGCAGATACGCAGTATTTT
CASSFTVASLADTQYF
>once|-|TRBJ2-7|TRBV3-1/TRBV3-2
TGTGCCAGCAGCCCCGGGACCACCTACGAGCAGTACTTC
CASSPGTTYEQYF
>-|TRBD1|TRBJ1-6|TRBV2
TGTGCCAGCAGGTGGCAGGGGGAGGATTCACCCCTCCACTTT
CASRWQGEDSPLHF
>-|-|TRBJ2-3|TRBV5-5
TGTGCCAGCAGCCGCACCCTAGCTCCCACAGATACGCAGTATTTT
CASSRTLAPTDTQYF
>-|TRBD1|TRBJ2-1|TRBV19
TGTGCCAGTAGTATATTTGGGACAGGGGTCAAAAATGAGCAGTTCTTC
CASSIFGTGVKNEQFF
>few|-|TRBJ2-5|TRBV7-9
TGTGCCAGCAGCTTAGGTGACATGGGGGAGACCCAGTACTTC
CASSLGDMGETQYF
>-|-|TRBJ2-3|TRBV18
TGTGCCAGCTCCCAGCCAGGGGGGCGAGTAGATACGCAGTATTTT
CASSQPGGRVDTQYF
>-|-|TRBJ1-1|TRBV5-5
TGTGCCAGCACCTCACCGGCAGGGGCCACTGAAGCTTTCTTT
CASTSPAGATEAFF
>-|-|TRBJ1-2|TRBV10-1
TGCGCCAGCAGTGAGGATCTTAACTATGGCTACACCTTC
CASSEDLNYGYTF
>-|TRBD1|TRBJ1-4|TRBV4-2
TGTGCCAGCAGCCCATGGACAGGATTGGAGGAAAAACTGTTTTTT
CASSPWTGLEEKLFF
>-|-|TRBJ1-1|TRBV7-9
TGTGCCAGCAGCTTAGCAGGGGACGGGACTGAAGCTTTCTTT
CASSLAGDGTEAFF
>-|-|TRBJ1-2|TRBV6-6
TGTGCCAGCAGTTACCCCAGGACAGTCGACTATGGCTACACCTTC
CASSYPRTVDYGYTF
>-|-|TRBJ1-5|TRBV29-1
TGCAGCGTTGCTGACGGAGTGTTAGGCAATCAGCCCCAGCATTTT
CSVADGVLGNQPQHF
>-|-|TRBJ2-5|TRBV6-2/TRBV6-3
TGTGCCAGCAGTCCACAAGAGACCCAGTACTTC
CASSPQETQYF
>few|TRBD1|TRBJ1-2|TRBV2
TGTGCCAGCACCCAAGGGACAGGGTTTGCGGGTGGCTACACCTTC
CASTQGTGFAGGYTF
>-|-|TRBJ1-1|TRBV29-1
TGCAGCGTTGTCGCTACGGACCTCACCACCCACGATGAAGCTTTCTTT
CSVVATDLTTHDEAFF
>-|-|TRBJ1-2|TRBV30
TGTGCCTGGAGGAGGAGGGGCAGCACCGGGCCGTCGAACTATGGCTACACCTTC
CAWRRRGSTGPSNYGYTF
>-|TRBD2|TRBJ2-3|TRBV29-1
TGCAGCGGATCCGGGACTAGCCCAGATACGCAGTATTTT
CSGSGTSPDTQYF
>-|-|TRBJ1-3|TRBV5-1
TGCGCCAGCAGCTCTCAGGGACCTATCTCTGGAAACACCATATATTTT
CASSSQGPISGNTIYF
>-|-|TRBJ2-1|TRBV9
TGTGCCAGCAGCGTAGTGACAGCTTCCTACGAGCAGTTCTTC
CASSVVTASYEQFF
>-|TRBD2|TRBJ2-1|TRBV11-3
TGTGCCAGCAGCTTAGATCAGGGCGGGAGCTTCCCCGGTGAGCAGTTCTTC
CASSLDQGGSFPGEQFF
>-|-|TRBJ1-4|TRBV18
TGTGCCAGCTCACCTACGGAGGGGTGGAGTGAAAAACTGTTTTTT
CASSPTEGWSEKLFF